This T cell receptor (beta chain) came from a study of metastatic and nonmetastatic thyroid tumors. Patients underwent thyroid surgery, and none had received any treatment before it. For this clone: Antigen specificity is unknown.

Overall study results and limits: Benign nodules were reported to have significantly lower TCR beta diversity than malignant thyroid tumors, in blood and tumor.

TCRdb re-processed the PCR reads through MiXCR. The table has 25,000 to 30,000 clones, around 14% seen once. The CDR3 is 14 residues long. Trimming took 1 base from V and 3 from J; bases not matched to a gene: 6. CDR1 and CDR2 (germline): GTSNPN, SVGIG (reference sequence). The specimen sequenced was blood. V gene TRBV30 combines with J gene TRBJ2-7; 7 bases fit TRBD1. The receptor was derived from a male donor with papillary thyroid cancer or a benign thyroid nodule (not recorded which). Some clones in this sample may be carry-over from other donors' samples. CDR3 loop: CAWSATGVFYEQYF. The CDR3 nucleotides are TGTGCCTGGAGTGCTACAGGGGTTTTCTACGAGCAGTACTTC. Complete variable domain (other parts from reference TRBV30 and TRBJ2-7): SQTIHQWPATLVQPVGSPLSLECTVEGTSNPNLYWYRQAAGRGLQLLFYSVGIGQISSEVPQNLSASRPQDRQFILSSKKLLLSDSGFYLCAWSATGVFYEQYFGPGTRLTVT.